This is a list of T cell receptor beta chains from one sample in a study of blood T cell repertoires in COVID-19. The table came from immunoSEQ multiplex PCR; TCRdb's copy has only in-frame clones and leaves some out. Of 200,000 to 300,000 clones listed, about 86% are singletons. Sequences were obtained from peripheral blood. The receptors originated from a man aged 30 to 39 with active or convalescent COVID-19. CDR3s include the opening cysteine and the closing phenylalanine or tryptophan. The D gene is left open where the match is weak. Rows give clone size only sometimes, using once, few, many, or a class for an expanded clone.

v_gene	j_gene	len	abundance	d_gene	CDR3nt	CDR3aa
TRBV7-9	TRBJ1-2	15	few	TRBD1	TGTGCCAGCAGCCACCGACAGGGGATCTCGAGGGGCTACACCTTC	CASSHRQGISRGYTF
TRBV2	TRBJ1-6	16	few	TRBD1	TGTGCCAGCAGAGGACAGGGGATCTCCTATAATTCACCCCTCCACTTT	CASRGQGISYNSPLHF
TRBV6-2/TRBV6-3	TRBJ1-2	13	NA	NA	TGTGCCAGCAGCCAAAGTGAGGAGTATGGCTACACCTTC	CASSQSEEYGYTF
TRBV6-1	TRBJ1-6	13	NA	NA	TGTGCCAGCAGTGACAGGGTTAATTCACCCCTCCACTTT	CASSDRVNSPLHF
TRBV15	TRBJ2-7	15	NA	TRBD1	TGTGCCACCAGCAGAGATCTTGACAGGGGGTACGAGCAGTACTTC	CATSRDLDRGYEQYF
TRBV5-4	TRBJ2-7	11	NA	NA	TGTGCCAGCAGCCGAGCCTACGAGCAGTACTTC	CASSRAYEQYF
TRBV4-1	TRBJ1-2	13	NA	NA	TGCGCCAGCAGCCAGATACTTGAACAGGGCTACACCTTC	CASSQILEQGYTF
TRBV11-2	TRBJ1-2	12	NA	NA	TGTGCCAGCAGACAGGTATCCGGTGGCTACACCTTC	CASRQVSGGYTF
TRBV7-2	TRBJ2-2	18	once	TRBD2	TGTGCCAGCAGGGGACTAGCGGGGGCCTACGCGAACACCGGGGAGCTGTTTTTT	CASRGLAGAYANTGELFF
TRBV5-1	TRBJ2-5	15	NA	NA	TGCGCCAGCAGCTTGGATCTAAGGGGCGAAGAGACCCAGTACTTC	CASSLDLRGEETQYF
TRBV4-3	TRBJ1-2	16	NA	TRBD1	TGCGCCAGCAGCCAAGGGGGGACAGGGGGTCTGGATGGCTACACCTTC	CASSQGGTGGLDGYTF
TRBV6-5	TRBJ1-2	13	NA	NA	TGTGCCAGCAGTTACGGGGGCGGGTACGGCTACACCTTC	CASSYGGGYGYTF
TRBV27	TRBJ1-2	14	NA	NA	TGTGCCAGCAGGAGGGACACAACTAACTATGGCTACACCTTC	CASRRDTTNYGYTF
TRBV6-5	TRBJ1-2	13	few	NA	TGTGCCAGCAGTTTACACAGGGCCCATGGCTACACCTTC	CASSLHRAHGYTF
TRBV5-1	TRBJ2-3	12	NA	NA	TGCGCCAGCAGCTTCTACACAGATACGCAGTATTTT	CASSFYTDTQYF
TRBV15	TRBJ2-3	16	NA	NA	TGTGCCACCAGCAGAAGACTGGGGGCCAGCACAGATACGCAGTATTTT	CATSRRLGASTDTQYF
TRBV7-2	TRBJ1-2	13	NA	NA	TGTGCCAGCAGCTCGATACAGGCTTATGGCTACACCTTC	CASSSIQAYGYTF
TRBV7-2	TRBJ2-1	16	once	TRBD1	TGTGCCAGCAGCCGGGACAGGCCAAGCTCCTACAATGAGCAGTTCTTC	CASSRDRPSSYNEQFF
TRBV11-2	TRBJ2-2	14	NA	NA	TGTGCCAGCACGGGGGAGGGGGAAACCGGGGAGCTGTTTTTT	CASTGEGETGELFF
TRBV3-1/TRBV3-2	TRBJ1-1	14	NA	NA	TGTGCCAGCAGCCAAGATCTTCTTCGCACTGAAGCTTTCTTT	CASSQDLLRTEAFF
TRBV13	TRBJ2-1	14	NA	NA	TGTGCCAGCAGCTTAACTAGGGGGAGCAATGAGCAGTTCTTC	CASSLTRGSNEQFF
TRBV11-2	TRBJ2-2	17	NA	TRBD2	TGTGCCAGCAGCTCGCAACGGGGGGGCGCTGGCACCGGGGAGCTGTTTTTT	CASSSQRGGAGTGELFF
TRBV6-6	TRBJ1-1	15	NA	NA	TGTGCCAGCAGTTCACCCCAGGGACTTAAACAGGAAGCTTTCTTT	CASSSPQGLKQEAFF
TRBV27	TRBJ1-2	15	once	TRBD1	TGTGCCAGCAGTTCTCCGGGACAGGGATCCCGAGGCTACACCTTC	CASSSPGQGSRGYTF
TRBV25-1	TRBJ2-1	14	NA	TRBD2	TGTGCCAGCAGTGACCTAGCGGGGCGCAAGGAGCAGTTCTTC	CASSDLAGRKEQFF
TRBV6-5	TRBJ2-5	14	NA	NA	TGTGCCAGCAGTTACTCGGGACTGGCGGAGACCCAGTACTTC	CASSYSGLAETQYF
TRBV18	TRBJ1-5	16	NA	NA	TGTGCCAGCTCACCAGTGGGAGGTTATAGCAATCAGCCCCAGCATTTT	CASSPVGGYSNQPQHF
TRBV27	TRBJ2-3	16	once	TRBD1	TGTGCCAGCAGTTTCCGGGACAGGGTGGGCACAGATACGCAGTATTTT	CASSFRDRVGTDTQYF
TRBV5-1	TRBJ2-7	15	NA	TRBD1	TGCGCCAGCAGCCTCCCGGGACAGGGAGCCTACGAGCAGTACTTC	CASSLPGQGAYEQYF
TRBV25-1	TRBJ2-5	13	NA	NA	TGTGCCAGCAGTGCGGCGGGGAGGGAGACCCAGTACTTC	CASSAAGRETQYF
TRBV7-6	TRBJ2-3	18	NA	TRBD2	TGTGCCAGCAGCCGCACCCGCTCGTCCGGGGGGGGGACAGATACGCAGTATTTT	CASSRTRSSGGGTDTQYF
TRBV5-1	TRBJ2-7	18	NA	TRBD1	TGCGCCAGCAGCTGGGGGACAGGTTCCCAAAGAGCCGCCTACGAGCAGTACTTC	CASSWGTGSQRAAYEQYF
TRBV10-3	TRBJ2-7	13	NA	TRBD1	TGTGCCATCGCCCAGGGGGCCGCCTACGAGCAGTACTTC	CAIAQGAAYEQYF
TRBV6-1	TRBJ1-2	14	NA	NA	TGTGCCAGCAGTGAAGCGCAGGGGAAATATGGCTACACCTTC	CASSEAQGKYGYTF
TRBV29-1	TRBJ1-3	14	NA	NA	TGCAGCGTCGCAACAGCAGGGGCGGGAAACACCATATATTTT	CSVATAGAGNTIYF
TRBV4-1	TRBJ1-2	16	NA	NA	TGCGCCAGCAGCCAATCTTGGACAGTTCCAACGGCTGGCTACACCTTC	CASSQSWTVPTAGYTF
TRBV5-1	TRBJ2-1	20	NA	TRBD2	TGCGCCAGCAGCTACCCAACTAGCGGAAGACCACCCAAATCCTACAATGAGCAGTTCTTC	CASSYPTSGRPPKSYNEQFF
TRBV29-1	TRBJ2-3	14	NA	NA	TGCAGCGCTATAGTGGCGGGGTACACAGATACGCAGTATTTT	CSAIVAGYTDTQYF
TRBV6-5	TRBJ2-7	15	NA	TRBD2	TGTGCCAGCAGCGTCAGCGGGGGGGAACTGTACGAGCAGTACTTC	CASSVSGGELYEQYF
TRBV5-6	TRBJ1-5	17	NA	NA	TGTGCCAGCAGCCTGCGGCGTTCATACCGGAGCAATCAGCCCCAGCATTTT	CASSLRRSYRSNQPQHF
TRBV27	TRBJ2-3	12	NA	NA	TGTGCCAGCAGTGCGAGCACAGATACGCAGTATTTT	CASSASTDTQYF
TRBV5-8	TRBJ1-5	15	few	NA	TGTGCCAGCAGCTTTATGTTACAGAGTAATCAGCCCCAGCATTTT	CASSFMLQSNQPQHF
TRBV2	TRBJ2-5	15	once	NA	TGTGCCAGCAGTGATGTAGGTAGCGGCCAAGAGACCCAGTACTTC	CASSDVGSGQETQYF
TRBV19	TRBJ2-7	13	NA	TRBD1	TGTGCCACCTCGGGGACAGGGGCCTACGAGCAGTACTTC	CATSGTGAYEQYF
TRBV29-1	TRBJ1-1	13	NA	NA	TGCAGCGCAAGACAGCAAACGAACACTGAAGCTTTCTTT	CSARQQTNTEAFF
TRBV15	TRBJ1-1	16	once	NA	TGTGCCACCAGCAGAGTCCACAGTGAACACCTCCCTGAAGCTTTCTTT	CATSRVHSEHLPEAFF
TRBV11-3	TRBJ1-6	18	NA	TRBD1	TGTGCCAGCAGCCCGAAACCGGGACAGTTGACTTATAATTCACCCCTCCACTTT	CASSPKPGQLTYNSPLHF
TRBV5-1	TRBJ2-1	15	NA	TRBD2	TGCGCCAGCAGCCCCACCAGCGGGGGGCAGAATGAGCAGTTCTTC	CASSPTSGGQNEQFF
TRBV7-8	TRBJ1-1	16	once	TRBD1	TGTGCCAGCAGCTTGCGAGACAGGGCCCTAAACACTGAAGCTTTCTTT	CASSLRDRALNTEAFF
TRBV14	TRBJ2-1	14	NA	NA	TGTGCCAGCAGCCAGGGGCTTACAAACAATGAGCAGTTCTTC	CASSQGLTNNEQFF
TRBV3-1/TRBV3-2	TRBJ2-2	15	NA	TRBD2	TGTGCCAGCAGACTTAGCGGGGTGAGCACCGGGGAGCTGTTTTTT	CASRLSGVSTGELFF
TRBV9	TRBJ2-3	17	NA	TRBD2	TGTGCCAGCAGCGGCCCGGCTAGCGGGGGGGCAAGAGATACGCAGTATTTT	CASSGPASGGARDTQYF
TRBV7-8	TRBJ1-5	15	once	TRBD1	TGTGCCAGCAGAATAGACAGGGGAGGGAATCAGCCCCAGCATTTT	CASRIDRGGNQPQHF
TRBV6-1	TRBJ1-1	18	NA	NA	TGTGCCAGCAGTGAAAGGGGCGGTGGGGGCGGTATCAACACTGAAGCTTTCTTT	CASSERGGGGGINTEAFF
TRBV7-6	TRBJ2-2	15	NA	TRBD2	TGTGCCAGCAGCAGACTAGCGGGGAACACCGGGGAGCTGTTTTTT	CASSRLAGNTGELFF
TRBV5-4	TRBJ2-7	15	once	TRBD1	TGTGCCAGCAGTTCGACCGGGACAGGGTCCTACGAGCAGTACTTC	CASSSTGTGSYEQYF
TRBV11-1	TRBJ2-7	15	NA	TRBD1	TGTGCCAGCAGCTTAGGACAGGGAACTCCCTACGAGCAGTACTTC	CASSLGQGTPYEQYF
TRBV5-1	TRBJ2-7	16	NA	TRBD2	TGCGCCAGCAGCTTGGAGGCGGGGGGGAGCTCCTACGAGCAGTACTTC	CASSLEAGGSSYEQYF